These 17 T cell receptor beta chains came from one sample sequenced in a study. TCRdb reprocessed the 5' RACE reads with MiXCR, giving one entry per CDR3 protein. The sample includes roughly 69,000 distinct CDR3 sequences, approximately 23% of them seen just once. The sample taken for sequencing was memory CD4+ T cells sorted from a lymph node. Subset reported: memory CD4+ T cells, CD4+CD45RO+CD25-. The receptors here all came from a female donor with breast cancer.

The chain combines TRBV6-6 with TRBJ2-5; no reliable D call. In germline, CDR1 is MNHNY, CDR2 SVGAGI (reference sequence). Trimming took off 2 bases at V and 3 bases at J, with 10 bases between the two ends. CDR3 length: 14 amino acids. This CDR3 reads CASSYRSQKETQYF. CDR3 sequence (DNA): TGTGCCAGCAGTTACCGTTCGCAAAAAGAGACCCAGTACTTC.

This clonotype has at least ten counts. The J gene is TRBJ1-5, the V gene TRBV7-2, with D unresolved. Germline loops: CDR1 SGHTA, CDR2 FQGNSA. This CDR3 contains 12 residues. V lost 3 bases, J lost 3 bases, and 3 bases lay in between. The CDR3 DNA reads as TGTGCCAGCAGCTTGGACAATCAGCCCCAGCATTTT. It codes for CASSLDNQPQHF.

This clonotype was counted ten times or more. The V and J genes are TRBV5-1 and TRBJ1-2, with a weak D call TRBD1 (6 bases). Trimming cost V 0 bases and J 5 bases, with 8 bases left between them. The CDR3 has 13 amino acids. CDR1 and CDR2 (germline): SGHRS, YFSETQ. The DNA of the CDR3 is TGCGCCAGCAGCTTGGACAGGGAGTATGGCTACACCTTC. Encoded protein: CASSLDREYGYTF.

This clonotype came up a few times. The rearrangement links TRBV6-2 or TRBV6-3 to TRBJ2-3; D ambiguous. Germline CDR1 reads MNHEY; CDR2 reads SVGEGT. V gave up 6 bases and J gave up 3 bases, with 13 bases separating them. There are 14 residues in the CDR3. The DNA of the CDR3 is TGTGCCAGCAGAAGACTGCAGACGACAGATACGCAGTATTTT. Translated: CASRRLQTTDTQYF.

The chain combines TRBV7-8 with TRBJ2-3; D ambiguous. Trimming left V 0 bases short and J 10 bases short, with 11 bases between. The length of the CDR3 is 13 residues. Germline-derived CDR1 and CDR2 are SGHVS and FQNEAQ. This chain's CDR3 is CASSLALGKSQYF. Here the CDR3 DNA reads TGTGCCAGCAGCTTAGCGCTAGGGAAATCGCAGTATTTT.

This clonotype turned up a few times. This chain joins TRBV7-3 and TRBJ2-5, with 11 bases fitting TRBD1. The ends lost 4 bases at V and 4 bases at J; junction bases unmatched: 5. The CDR3 covers 15 residues. Germline CDR1 reads SGHTA; CDR2 reads FQGTGA. CDR3 DNA sequence: TGTGCCAGCAGCTACTACGGGACAGGGGGAGAGACCCAGTACTTC. The encoded protein is CASSYYGTGGETQYF.

This clonotype was found a few times. This sequence joins TRBV7-9 and TRBJ1-4; D ambiguous. Between the trimmed V and J ends, which lost 5 bases and 1 base, there was a span of 11 bases. CDR1 is SEHNR, CDR2 FQNEAQ, per germline (reference sequence). The length of the CDR3 is 15 residues. This CDR3 reads CASSHGLGTNEKLFF. The DNA of the CDR3 is TGTGCCAGCAGCCATGGGTTAGGAACTAATGAAAAACTGTTTTTT. Filled out from reference TRBV7-9 and TRBJ1-4, the complete variable domain reads DTGVSQNPRHKITKRGQNVTFRCDPISEHNRLYWYRQTLGQGPEFLTYFQNEAQLEKSRLLSDRFSAERPKGSFSTLEIQRTEQGDSAMYLCASSHGLGTNEKLFFGSGTQLSVL.

This clonotype is judged medium-sized. The chain joins TRBV7-3 to TRBJ2-2; no clear D. Germline V gene sequence: CDR1 SGHTA, CDR2 FQGTGA. The CDR3 is made up of 13 amino acids. V was clipped by 5 bases and J by 2 bases, with 6 bases between them. The CDR3 spells CASSPYNTGELFF. CDR3 DNA sequence: TGTGCCAGCAGCCCATACAACACCGGGGAGCTGTTTTTT.

This clonotype was counted only a few times. This chain joins TRBV7-9 and TRBJ2-2; no reliable D call. V was clipped by 8 bases and J by 4 bases, with 11 bases between them. Germline loops: CDR1 SEHNR, CDR2 FQNEAQ (reference sequence). The CDR3 extends over 13 amino acids. CDR3 sequence reads: CASGKESTGELFF. The CDR3 DNA reads as TGTGCCAGCGGTAAGGAGTCCACCGGGGAGCTGTTTTTT.

This clonotype occurred a few times. A read error may account for a junction end that differs from germline. V is TRBV11-1 and J is TRBJ2-6, with 9 nucleotides matching TRBD1. This CDR3 has 17 amino acids. The germline gives CDR1 SGHAT, CDR2 FQDESV (reference sequence). CDR3 loop: CAGSHRGQVPGANVLTF. For the CDR3, the DNA is TGTGCCGGCAGTCACAGGGGGCAAGTCCCTGGGGCCAACGTCCTGACTTTC. The full variable domain, its missing parts supplied by reference TRBV11-1 and TRBJ2-6, is EAEVAQSPRYKITEKSQAVAFWCDPISGHATLYWYRQILGQGPELLVQFQDESVVDDSQLPKDRFSAERLKGVDSTLKIQPAELGDSAMYLCAGSHRGQVPGANVLTFGAGSRLTVL.

The sample holds many counts of this clonotype. The chain has TRBV4-3 and TRBJ2-1; D tentatively fits TRBD1 or TRBD2 (6 bases each). Trimming pared 4 bases from V and 10 bases from J, leaving 14 bases between. The CDR3 is 13 residues long. Germline assignment: CDR1 LGHNA and CDR2 YSLEER. The CDR3, as DNA: TGCGCCAGCAGCCCTCGGACTACAGGGGAGCAGTTCTTC. This translates into CASSPRTTGEQFF.

This clonotype occurred many times. The chain links TRBV5-1 to TRBJ1-3; D not certain. Germline assignment: CDR1 SGHRS and CDR2 YFSETQ. The CDR3 sequence is 13 residues long. The V end was cut by 5 bases, the J end by 3 bases, with 9 bases between. The CDR3 region has the DNA TGCGCCAGCAGATTGATGGATGGAAACACCATATATTTT. This translates into CASRLMDGNTIYF.

This rearrangement joins TRBV5-1 to TRBJ1-1; TRBD1 matches 8 bases. Trimming cost V 0 bases and J 2 bases; bases outside gene matches: 9. Germline assignment: CDR1 SGHRS and CDR2 YFSETQ. The CDR3 loop spans 17 amino acids. CDR3 sequence: CASSLDGGTGENTEAFF. The CDR3 DNA is TGCGCCAGCAGCTTGGATGGAGGGACAGGAGAAAACACTGAAGCTTTCTTT.

This clonotype was seen ten or more times. The chain has TRBV20-1 and TRBJ1-6; a weak D match, TRBD1 (5 bases). V lost 3 bases and J lost 6, with 15 bases in between. The CDR3 has 15 amino acids. The germline gives CDR1 DFQATT, CDR2 SNEGSKA (reference sequence). The CDR3: CSASVVGDRNSPLHF. The DNA for the CDR3 is TGCAGTGCTAGCGTTGTAGGGGATCGTAATTCACCCCTCCACTTT.

The chain links TRBV5-1 to TRBJ2-1; D unclear. The germline V gene has CDR1 SGHRS and CDR2 YFSETQ. V was shortened by 0 bases and J by 0 bases, with 7 bases between the two germline ends. The CDR3 extends over 15 amino acids. Here the CDR3 reads CASSLASGSYNEQFF. For the CDR3, the DNA is TGCGCCAGCAGCTTGGCGTCAGGCTCCTACAATGAGCAGTTCTTC.

V gene TRBV14 combines with J gene TRBJ1-1, with D perhaps matching TRBD1 (6 bases). This CDR3 comprises 15 residues. CDR1 is SGHDN and CDR2 is FVKESK in the germline V gene. V lost 4 bases and J 0 bases, leaving 12 bases between the germline ends. For the CDR3, the DNA is TGTGCCAGCAGCCGCGGACAGCGAATGAACACTGAAGCTTTCTTT. Its protein is CASSRGQRMNTEAFF.

Details on this clonotype: The junction departs from the called germline gene at one end, perhaps through a read error. This chain connects TRBV11-3 to TRBJ2-1; TRBD1 matches at 7 bases. The CDR3 consists of 14 residues. From germline, CDR1 is SGHNT and CDR2 YENEEA. Here the CDR3 DNA reads TGTGACAGCAGCTCCGGGACAGCCGACAATGAGCAGTTCTTC. Residues: CDSSSGTADNEQFF.